One sample yielded the 21 T cell receptor beta chains listed below, sequenced in a study of multiple sclerosis patients with progressive multifocal leukoencephalopathy. Time point specified: approximately 11 months of natalizumab therapy. Sequencing used immunoSEQ multiplex PCR; TCRdb keeps in-frame clones, though not all of them. The data show tens of thousands of clones, 90% seen once. The starting material was PBMCs, obtained from a patient treated with natalizumab. The source is a human donor with multiple sclerosis.

V gene TRBV28 combines with J gene TRBJ1-6; D not resolved. CDR3 size: 13 residues. CDR1 is MDHEN, CDR2 SYDVKM, per germline. Trimming cost V 3 bases and J 5 bases, with 5 bases left between them. Here the CDR3 DNA reads TGTGCCAGCAGTTTGACGGATAATTCACCCCTCCACTTT. Its protein is CASSLTDNSPLHF.

The V call is TRBV4-3, the J call TRBJ1-4, with a tentative D call TRBD1 (6 bases). CDR3 length: 14 residues. Germline CDR1 and CDR2: LGHNA and YSLEER. Trimming stripped 1 base from V and 7 bases from J, with 10 bases between. DNA of the CDR3: TGCGCCAGCAGCCAAGGCGGGGGGGCTGAAAAACTGTTTTTT. Translating it yields CASSQGGGAEKLFF.

This chain joins TRBV10-2 and TRBJ1-2; 12 bases match TRBD1. The CDR3 covers 17 residues. The germline gives CDR1 WSHSY, CDR2 SAAADI. The junction had 15 bases not matched to a gene; V was cut back by 8 bases and J by 5 bases. The CDR3 DNA reads TGCGCCAGCGGAGATACGGGACAGGGGGCGCAAGGATATGGCTACACCTTC. Translated: CASGDTGQGAQGYGYTF.

V gene TRBV9 combines with J gene TRBJ2-2; D perhaps matches TRBD1 (5 bases). CDR3 length equals 16 residues. Trimming stripped 0 bases from V and 0 bases from J, with 9 bases between. Germline V gene data show CDR1 as SGDLS and CDR2 as YYNGEE. The CDR3 region is CASSVDSGTNTGELFF. Here the CDR3 DNA reads TGTGCCAGCAGCGTAGATTCAGGGACGAACACCGGGGAGCTGTTTTTT.

The chain links TRBV6-5 to TRBJ2-5; TRBD1 aligns across 9 bases. The CDR3 runs to 15 residues. The junction had 11 bases not matched to a gene; V was cut back by 7 bases and J by 5 bases. CDR1 is MNHEY and CDR2 is SVGAGI in the germline V gene. DNA of the CDR3: TGTGCCAGCACCCCGCACCGGACAGGGGCCGAGACCCAGTACTTC. Protein sequence: CASTPHRTGAETQYF.

The CDR3 DNA follows: TGTGCCAGCAGCTTAGAACAGGGCACAGATACGCAGTATTTT. It codes for CASSLEQGTDTQYF. The chain employs TRBV7-9 and TRBJ2-3; perhaps TRBD1 as D (5 bases). CDR1 and CDR2 (germline): SEHNR, FQNEAQ (reference sequence). Trimming left V 1 base short and J 1 base short, with 6 bases between. This CDR3 has 14 residues.

The genes are TRBV6-1 and TRBJ1-6; tentatively, D is TRBD1 (5 bases). V gave up 3 bases and J gave up 7 bases, with 16 bases separating them. The V gene's germline CDR1 is MNHNS and CDR2 SASEGT. This CDR3 has 16 amino acids. The CDR3: CASSETLGVWNSPLHF. DNA for the CDR3: TGTGCCAGCAGTGAGACTTTGGGGGTATGGAATTCACCCCTCCACTTT.

The CDR3 here is CASSLPGGPNQPQHF. The CDR3 DNA reads as TGTGCCAGCAGTTTGCCCGGGGGACCCAATCAGCCCCAGCATTTT. The chain employs TRBV28 and TRBJ1-5, with D possibly matching TRBD1 (5 bases). Trimming removed 3 bases at V and 3 bases at J, with 12 bases between. The length of the CDR3 is 15 residues. Germline CDR1 and CDR2: MDHEN and SYDVKM.

V gene TRBV6-6 combines with J gene TRBJ2-7, with 10 bases lining up with TRBD1. Germline loops: CDR1 MNHNY, CDR2 SVGAGI (reference sequence). The V and J ends lost 5 bases and 5 bases, in that order; junction bases with no gene match: 9. The CDR3 sequence is 15 residues long. The CDR3 protein is CASSNPGQGFHEQYF. CDR3 nucleotides: TGTGCCAGCAGTAACCCGGGACAGGGGTTCCACGAGCAGTACTTC.

This sequence joins TRBV14 and TRBJ2-7; 15 bases are a match to TRBD2. The CDR3 is made up of 18 amino acids. Trimming removed 11 bases from V and 0 bases from J; junction bases left unmatched: 14. Looked up from germline, CDR1 is SGHDN and CDR2 is FVKESK. Here the CDR3 DNA reads TGTGCCGGATCTTTGGGACTAGCGGGGGGTAAGAGCTCCTACGAGCAGTACTTC. Translating it yields CAGSLGLAGGKSSYEQYF.

The rearrangement joins TRBV6-6 to TRBJ1-3; D ambiguous. The CDR3 is 13 residues long. V lost 0 bases and J lost 2, with 2 bases in between. Germline V gene sequence: CDR1 MNHNY, CDR2 SVGAGI (reference sequence). The CDR3 coding sequence is TGTGCCAGCAGTTACTCGACTGGAAACACCATATATTTT. Protein sequence: CASSYSTGNTIYF.

The gene calls are TRBV19 and TRBJ2-6, with D unresolved. The CDR3 loop spans 18 amino acids. V dropped 4 bases and J dropped 2 bases, with 18 bases sitting between them. Germline V gene data show CDR1 as LNHDA and CDR2 as SQIVND (reference sequence). CDR3 sequence: CASSTSARLRAGANVLTF. The DNA of the CDR3 is TGTGCCAGTAGTACTTCGGCCCGCCTCCGAGCTGGGGCCAACGTCCTGACTTTC.

The table lists this clone with a count of one. This chain connects TRBV4-2 to TRBJ1-2, with D possibly being TRBD1 (5 bases). V lost 5 bases, J lost 3 bases, and 10 bases lay in between. This CDR3 has 13 amino acids. Germline values: CDR1 LGHNA, CDR2 YNFKEQ. The CDR3 region has the DNA TGTGCCAGCAGCGGTGGGGGAGACTATGGCTACACCTTC. This encodes CASSGGGDYGYTF.

V and J are TRBV28 and TRBJ1-3; TRBD1 agrees at 7 bases. The germline gives CDR1 MDHEN, CDR2 SYDVKM. This CDR3 has 13 residues. V lost 6 bases to trimming and J lost 4 bases; unmatched junction nucleotides: 3. CDR3 sequence: CASSPTGGNTIYF. CDR3 DNA: TGTGCCAGCAGCCCGACAGGGGGAAACACCATATATTTT.

As concerns this clone: The sample carries other DNA sequences with the same CDR3. The V and J genes are TRBV29-1 and TRBJ2-7; 9 nucleotides line up with TRBD1. J was trimmed by 1 base and V by 1 base; bases with no gene match: 11. CDR1 and CDR2 (germline): SQVTM, ANQGSEA. The CDR3 is made up of 17 amino acids. The CDR3 loop reads CSVEGGDREGASYEQYF. The DNA of the CDR3 is TGCAGCGTTGAAGGGGGGGACAGGGAGGGGGCATCCTACGAGCAGTACTTC.

This clone was seen only a few times. V gene TRBV28 combines with J gene TRBJ1-6; TRBD1 is a possible D gene (6 bases). CDR1 and CDR2 (germline): MDHEN, SYDVKM. With 8 bases removed from V and 11 bases from J, the gap between germline ends came to 19 bases. The CDR3 has 14 residues. The CDR3: CASWGGSTRTPLHF. For the CDR3, the DNA is TGTGCCAGCTGGGGGGGCAGCACCCGCACACCCCTCCACTTT.

This chain links TRBV4-3 with TRBJ2-7; D is uncertain. The CDR3 loop spans 17 amino acids. Trimming took 0 bases from V and 0 from J, leaving 15 bases between them. Germline loops: CDR1 LGHNA, CDR2 YSLEER. The DNA of the CDR3 is TGCGCCAGCAGCCAAGAGGTCGGTGGACGTGGCTCCTACGAGCAGTACTTC. Residues: CASSQEVGGRGSYEQYF.

This sequence joins TRBV18 and TRBJ1-3; possibly TRBD1 for D (5 bases). The CDR3 is made up of 15 amino acids. Germline CDR1 and CDR2: KGHSH and LQKENI. Trimming pared 3 bases from V and 4 bases from J, leaving 13 bases between. CDR3 protein: CASSPPRAVGNTIYF. CDR3 in DNA: TGTGCCAGCTCACCCCCCAGGGCGGTCGGAAACACCATATATTTT.

The rearrangement uses TRBV28 and TRBJ1-2; no firm D call. The CDR3 spans 13 residues. Germline-derived CDR1 and CDR2 are MDHEN and SYDVKM. The germline V and J ends were trimmed by 9 bases and 3 bases, with 14 bases remaining between them. CDR3 protein: CASYSLRDYGYTF. The CDR3 coding sequence is TGTGCCAGTTACAGCCTTCGGGACTATGGCTACACCTTC.

This sequence joins TRBV29-1 and TRBJ1-4; 9 bases match TRBD1. CDR3 length: 13 residues. Unmatched junction bases numbered 7, after V lost 7 bases and J lost 7 bases. Germline V gene data show CDR1 as SQVTM and CDR2 as ANQGSEA. Here the CDR3 reads CSAWTGASEKLFF. The CDR3 DNA follows: TGCAGCGCATGGACAGGGGCGAGTGAAAAACTGTTTTTT.

V usage is TRBV9 and J usage is TRBJ2-7; possible D gene TRBD2, 6 bases. CDR1 SGDLS and CDR2 YYNGEE come from the germline V gene. The CDR3 spans 14 residues. V was pared by 3 bases and J by 6 bases, with 16 bases between. Written as DNA, the CDR3 is TGTGCCAGCAGCGCCGTCGATGGGGACTTCGAGCAGTACTTC. Protein product: CASSAVDGDFEQYF.